What follows is one T cell receptor (beta chain) and its context. Germline V gene data show CDR1 as SGHNT and CDR2 as YENEEA. This CDR3 has 12 residues. Trimming took 0 bases from V and 7 from J, leaving 4 bases between them. Assay: immunoSEQ multiplex PCR; the TCRdb copy retains only in-frame clones and omits some. This sample has 75,000 or so clones; around 84% occur once, and the top ten carry about a third. This sample is part of a study of blood T cell repertoires in COVID-19. The chain combines TRBV11-3 with TRBJ2-1; D call uncertain. The source material was peripheral blood. The clonotype originates from a woman between 70 and 85 years old with acute or convalescent COVID-19. CDR3 sequence: CASSLDRNEQFF. The CDR3 region has the DNA TGTGCCAGCAGCTTAGATCGGAATGAGCAGTTCTTC.